These 26 T cell receptor beta chains share one sample of origin, sequenced in a study of T-cell memory formation after mild COVID-19. TCRdb re-called the 5' RACE reads through MiXCR, storing one row per CDR3 protein. The sample includes about 430,000 distinct CDR3 sequences, 20% to 25% seen only once; the top ten take roughly 8.7%. Sequenced input: PBMCs or a T cell subset sorted from them (not recorded which). These receptors all come from an adult woman who had mild COVID-19 (a few samples of this study predate the infection). Cell type and time point are not known.

This clonotype has a handful of counts. The gene calls are TRBV7-2 and TRBJ2-1; 11 nucleotides match TRBD2. In germline, CDR1 is SGHTA, CDR2 FQGNSA. With V trimmed by 5 bases and J by 9 bases, 12 bases remained unmatched. This CDR3 is 16 amino acids long. The CDR3 DNA is TGTGCCAGCAGCCCGAGACGGGGACTAGCGGTGGGTGAGCAGTTCTTC. The encoded protein is CASSPRRGLAVGEQFF.

This clonotype was recorded a few times. The J gene is TRBJ2-2, the V gene TRBV6-2 or TRBV6-3; TRBD1 or TRBD2 may be the D gene (5 bases each). Trimming pared 10 bases from V and 5 bases from J, leaving 8 bases between. The CDR3 sequence is 11 residues long. CDR1 and CDR2 (germline): MNHEY, SVGEGT. Here the CDR3 DNA reads TGTGCCATCTGGGGGACCGGGGAGCTGTTTTTT. Amino acid sequence: CAIWGTGELFF.

In this sample, this clonotype turned up a few times. The V and J genes are TRBV7-3 and TRBJ2-5; 7 nucleotides match TRBD2. The CDR3 extends over 16 amino acids. Per germline, CDR1 SGHTA and CDR2 FQGTGA. After removal of 5 bases from V and 4 bases from J, the junction contained 13 bases not matched to a gene. The CDR3 DNA reads as TGTGCCAGCAGCCCACACCGGGCCTCGGGAGGAGAGACCCAGTACTTC. It specifies CASSPHRASGGETQYF.

This clonotype was counted a few times. The chain couples TRBV28 to TRBJ2-3; possible D gene TRBD2, 6 bases. V shed 4 bases and J shed 2 bases, with 10 bases lying between them. The CDR3 totals 14 residues. CDR1 and CDR2 (germline): MDHEN, SYDVKM. As DNA, the CDR3 is TGTGCCAGCAGTTCAACGGGACTCACAGATACGCAGTATTTT. Its translation is CASSSTGLTDTQYF. The whole variable domain, filled in from reference TRBV28 and TRBJ2-3, reads DVKVTQSSRYLVKRTGEKVFLECVQDMDHENMFWYRQDPGLGLRLIYFSYDVKMKEKGDIPEGYSVSREKKERFSLILESASTNQTSMYLCASSSTGLTDTQYFGPGTRLTVL.

The chain carries TRBV20-1 and TRBJ2-3; D is ambiguous. Germline V gives CDR1 DFQATT, CDR2 SNEGSKA (reference sequence). V gave up 0 bases and J gave up 0 bases, with 10 bases separating them. This CDR3 has 15 residues. CDR3: CSARDSGDSTDTQYF. Here the CDR3 DNA reads TGCAGTGCTAGAGATTCTGGGGATAGCACAGATACGCAGTATTTT.

The V and J genes are TRBV12-3 or TRBV12-4 and TRBJ1-2; no definite D call. This CDR3 comprises 13 residues. The V gene lost 1 base and the J gene lost 6 bases, with 9 bases spanning the gap. CDR3 coding DNA: TGTGCCAGCAGTTTAGTTCCAGGACATGGCTACACCTTC. Translation: CASSLVPGHGYTF.

The V call is TRBV20-1, the J call TRBJ1-2, with a weak D call TRBD1 (5 bases). CDR1 DFQATT and CDR2 SNEGSKA come from the germline V gene (reference sequence). Deletions cut 7 bases from V and 1 base from J, with 10 bases between. The CDR3 runs 12 residues. CDR3 sequence (DNA): TGCAGTGGTAGGGACTTTAACTATGGCTACACCTTC. It translates to CSGRDFNYGYTF.

The chain recombines TRBV29-1 with TRBJ1-1; D gene uncertain. The CDR3 consists of 14 residues. Trimming removed 4 bases from V and 3 bases from J, with 15 bases in between. The germline V gene has CDR1 SQVTM and CDR2 ANQGSEA. The CDR3 spells CSVGWHRADTEAFF. The DNA for the CDR3 is TGCAGCGTTGGTTGGCATAGGGCGGACACTGAAGCTTTCTTT. Complete variable domain (other parts from reference TRBV29-1 and TRBJ1-1): SAVISQKPSRDICQRGTSLTIQCQVDSQVTMMFWYRQQPGQSLTLIATANQGSEATYESGFVIDKFPISRPNLTFSTLTVSNMSPEDSSIYLCSVGWHRADTEAFFGQGTRLTVV.

This clonotype has only a few counts. V usage is TRBV6-5 and J usage is TRBJ2-6; D is unresolved. Trimming cost V 2 bases and J 0 bases, with 17 bases left between them. Looked up from germline, CDR1 is MNHEY and CDR2 is SVGAGI. The CDR3 loop spans 19 amino acids. The CDR3 is CASSYEWYGRSSGANVLTF. The CDR3 coding sequence is TGTGCCAGCAGTTACGAATGGTACGGACGTAGCTCTGGGGCCAACGTCCTGACTTTC.

This clonotype occurred a few times. V is TRBV6-6 and J is TRBJ2-1; no reliable D call. This CDR3 spans 16 amino acids. The germline CDR1 and CDR2 sequences are MNHNY and SVGAGI (reference sequence). V shed 0 bases and J shed 4 bases, with 13 bases lying between them. The chain's CDR3 is CASSYSRSQAYNEQFF. CDR3 DNA: TGTGCCAGCAGTTACTCGAGATCCCAAGCATACAATGAGCAGTTCTTC.

There are a few counts of this clonotype. The genes are TRBV5-1 and TRBJ1-1; the match to TRBD1 covers 12 bases. Germline CDR1 and CDR2: SGHRS and YFSETQ. The CDR3 runs 17 residues. With 3 bases clipped from V and 4 bases from J, the junction kept 10 bases outside the gene matches. The CDR3 DNA follows: TGCGCCAGCAGCTCGACCGGGACAGGGGGCCCGAGCACTGAAGCTTTCTTT. Amino acids: CASSSTGTGGPSTEAFF. Drawing the rest from reference TRBV5-1 and TRBJ1-1, the complete variable domain is KAGVTQTPRYLIKTRGQQVTLSCSPISGHRSVSWYQQTPGQGLQFLFEYFSETQRNKGNFPGRFSGRQFSNSRSEMNVSTLELGDSALYLCASSSTGTGGPSTEAFFGQGTRLTVV.

The chain combines TRBV18 with TRBJ2-1, with TRBD2 identical over 8 bases. This CDR3 is built from 13 residues. After removal of 3 bases from V and 6 bases from J, the junction contained 1 base not matched to a gene. Germline V lookup: CDR1 KGHSH, CDR2 LQKENI. CDR3 nucleotides: TGTGCCAGCTCACCCGGGAGGGCCAATGAGCAGTTCTTC. It specifies CASSPGRANEQFF.

V is TRBV14 and J is TRBJ1-3; 7 bases match TRBD1. There are 15 residues in the CDR3. V dropped 4 bases and J dropped 0; count of bases not matched to a gene: 3. From germline, CDR1 is SGHDN and CDR2 FVKESK. Written as DNA, the CDR3 is TGTGCCAGCAGCCTGGGGACAGTCTCTGGAAACACCATATATTTT. Its translation is CASSLGTVSGNTIYF.

This clonotype was detected many times. CDR3: CSARGLAGVDTQYF. The CDR3 DNA is TGCAGTGCTAGAGGTCTAGCGGGAGTCGATACGCAGTATTTT. The chain employs TRBV20-1 and TRBJ2-3; 10 bases are shared with TRBD2. Unmatched junction bases numbered 4, after V lost 1 base and J lost 6 bases. CDR3 length: 14 residues. Germline V lookup: CDR1 DFQATT, CDR2 SNEGSKA (reference sequence).

This sequence joins TRBV6-5 and TRBJ1-2; D is perhaps TRBD1 (5 bases). CDR1 and CDR2 from the germline V gene are MNHEY and SVGAGI. The CDR3 length is 13 residues. The ends were cut back, 0 bases at V and 4 bases at J, with 6 bases in the middle. CDR3 loop: CASSYSGGYGYTF. The CDR3 DNA reads as TGTGCCAGCAGTTACTCCGGGGGCTATGGCTACACCTTC.

The chain recombines TRBV6-5 with TRBJ2-5, with D possibly being TRBD2 (6 bases). V shed 2 bases and J shed 1 base, with 11 bases lying between them. The CDR3 contains 15 residues. Germline CDR1 and CDR2: MNHEY and SVGAGI. CDR3 bases: TGTGCCAGCAGTTACGCGTGGGGGGTCCAAGAGACCCAGTACTTC. Translating it yields CASSYAWGVQETQYF.

This clonotype was seen a handful of times. J is TRBJ1-5 and V is TRBV24-1, with D possibly being TRBD1 (5 bases). The V end was cut by 7 bases, the J end by 0 bases, with 15 bases between. The CDR3 contains 16 residues. Per the germline V gene, CDR1 is KGHDR and CDR2 is SFDVKD. The CDR3 reads CATSPAGEGSNQPQHF. The CDR3 nucleotides are TGTGCCACCAGCCCAGCGGGGGAGGGTAGCAATCAGCCCCAGCATTTT.

For the CDR3, the DNA is TGTGCCAGCAGCCCCCGAGGTAGCGGGGGGGCGTACGAGCAGTACTTC. It codes for CASSPRGSGGAYEQYF. The J gene is TRBJ2-7, the V gene TRBV3-1; 11 bases fit TRBD2. The germline CDR1 and CDR2 sequences are LGHDT and YNNKEL (reference sequence). This CDR3 has 16 residues. V was clipped by 4 bases and J by 4 bases; unmatched bases: 9.

The V gene is TRBV7-8, the J gene TRBJ2-2; D may be TRBD1 or TRBD2 (6 bases each). Germline CDR1 reads SGHVS; CDR2 reads FQNEAQ. V was clipped by 5 bases and J by 6 bases, with 13 bases between them. This CDR3 spans 14 amino acids. The CDR3 nucleotides read TGTGCCAGCAGCCAGTTCGGGGGCGCCGGGGAGCTGTTTTTT. Residues: CASSQFGGAGELFF.

V and J are TRBV10-2 and TRBJ2-1; TRBD2 is a possible D gene (6 bases). The CDR3 spans 13 residues. Trimming shortened V by 6 bases and J by 5 bases, and 11 bases separated the two germline ends. Germline lookup yields CDR1 WSHSY and CDR2 SAAADI. In nucleotides, the CDR3 is TGCGCCAGCAGCCCCGGGACTCACAATGAGCAGTTCTTC. Its translation: CASSPGTHNEQFF.

The J gene is TRBJ2-7, the V gene TRBV18; TRBD2 matches 9 bases. Germline CDR1 and CDR2: KGHSH and LQKENI. The length of the CDR3 is 14 residues. V dropped 3 bases and J dropped 2; count of bases not matched to a gene: 2. CDR3 sequence (DNA): TGTGCCAGCTCACCCCCTAGCGGGACCTACGAGCAGTACTTC. Residues: CASSPPSGTYEQYF.

This clonotype appeared a few times. The genes are TRBV7-9 and TRBJ1-2, with TRBD1 matching over 7 bases. This CDR3 is 13 amino acids long. V was pared by 11 bases and J by 3 bases, with 9 bases of the junction left unmatched. Germline CDR1 and CDR2: SEHNR and FQNEAQ (reference sequence). In DNA form, the CDR3 reads TGTGCCTCACAGGGGAGGGTTGACTATGGCTACACCTTC. It specifies CASQGRVDYGYTF.

About this clonotype: Compared with germline, one end of the junction differs, possibly owing to a read error. The gene calls are TRBV24-1 and TRBJ2-7, with 9 bases that match TRBD1. The germline gives CDR1 KGHDR, CDR2 SFDVKD. The CDR3 runs to 15 residues. The CDR3 DNA follows: TGTGCCACCAGTGGCGGGACAGGGATCTCCGACGAGCAGTACTTC. The encoded protein is CATSGGTGISDEQYF.

In this sample, this clonotype turned up many times. The chain employs TRBV12-3 or TRBV12-4 and TRBJ2-7; D unresolved. The CDR3 is made up of 12 amino acids. Trimming left V 6 bases short and J 3 bases short, with 9 bases between. Here the CDR3 DNA reads TGTGCCAGCAGCTCGGGTAACTACGAGCAGTACTTC. As protein: CASSSGNYEQYF.

Only a few counts were recorded for this clonotype. Here the CDR3 DNA reads TGTGCCAGCAGTTACAGGTCTCCGGTTTTCGAAAACATTCAGTACTTC. Translated, it gives CASSYRSPVFENIQYF. The rearrangement links TRBV6-5 to TRBJ2-4; D is uncertain. CDR3 length: 16 residues. Germline V gene lookup returns CDR1 MNHEY and CDR2 SVGAGI. The V end was cut by 2 bases, the J end by 5 bases, with 16 bases between.

The V call is TRBV12-3 or TRBV12-4, the J call TRBJ2-5; D gene ambiguous. This CDR3 spans 13 amino acids. V was cut by 3 bases and J by 5 bases, with 10 bases left in between. CDR3 nucleotide sequence: TGTGCCAGCAGTTTTCTAGGGTTGGAGACCCAGTACTTC. As protein: CASSFLGLETQYF.